This T cell receptor (beta chain) is from a study of blood T cell repertoires in COVID-19. Here immunoSEQ multiplex PCR was the method, and the copy in TCRdb shows in-frame clones only, minus some. The data contain about 220,000 clones, roughly nine tenths of them singletons. With 3 bases removed from V and 11 bases from J, the gap between germline ends came to 13 bases. Germline V gives CDR1 GTSNPN, CDR2 SVGIG (reference sequence). The CDR3 contains 11 residues. J is TRBJ1-1 and V is TRBV30; D might be TRBD1 (5 bases). Sequencing was carried out using peripheral blood. This TCR came from a man between 35 and 55 years old with active or convalescent COVID-19. The CDR3 DNA reads as TGTGCCTGGAGCGGAGGAGGGGAGGCTTTCTTT. Protein sequence: CAWSGGGEAFF.